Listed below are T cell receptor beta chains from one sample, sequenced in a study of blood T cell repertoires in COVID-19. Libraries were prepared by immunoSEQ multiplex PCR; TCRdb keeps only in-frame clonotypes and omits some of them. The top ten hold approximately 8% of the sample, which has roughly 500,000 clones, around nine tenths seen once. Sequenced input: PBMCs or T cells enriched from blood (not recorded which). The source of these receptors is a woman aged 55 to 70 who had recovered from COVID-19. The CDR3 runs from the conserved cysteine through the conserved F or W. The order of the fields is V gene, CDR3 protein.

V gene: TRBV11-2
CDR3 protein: CASSFQGVNTEAFF

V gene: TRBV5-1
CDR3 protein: CASRTGKGGTDTQYF

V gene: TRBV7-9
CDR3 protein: CASSLSAGGPTGELFF

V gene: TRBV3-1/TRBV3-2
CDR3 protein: CASSQGRRGDNQPQHF

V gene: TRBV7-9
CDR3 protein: CASSLGSGNYGYTF

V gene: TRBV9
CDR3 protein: CATGRGGRTDTQYF

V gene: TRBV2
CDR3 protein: CASSAAGGDNYGYTF

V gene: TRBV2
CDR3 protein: CASSVGTGMGQPQHF

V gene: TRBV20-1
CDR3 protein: CSAGEGSPLHF

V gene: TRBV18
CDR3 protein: CASSPPGTGAINYGYTF

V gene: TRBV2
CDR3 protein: CASRKLAGVNTGELFF

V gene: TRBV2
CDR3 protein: CASKRGESNEQFF

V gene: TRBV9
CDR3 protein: CASSPQTSGGIYEQYF

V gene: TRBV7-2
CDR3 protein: CASSLGGQKGAFF

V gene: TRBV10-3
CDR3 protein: CATRSARSEQYF

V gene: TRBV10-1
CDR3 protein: CASSESRTGLYGYTF

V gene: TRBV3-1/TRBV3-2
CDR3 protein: CASSRQGSGNTIYF

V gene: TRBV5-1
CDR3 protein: CASSLGLSYYGYTF

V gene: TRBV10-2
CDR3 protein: CASRRDRDPGELFF

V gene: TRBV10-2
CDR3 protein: CASSVASGGARETQYF

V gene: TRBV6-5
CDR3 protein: CASSRRGDLRDTQYF

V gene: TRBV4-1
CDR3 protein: CASSQVGSAYGYTF

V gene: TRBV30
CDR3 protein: CAWNRGDTEAFF

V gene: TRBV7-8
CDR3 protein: CASSLAAGFQPQHF

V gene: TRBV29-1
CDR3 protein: CSVYPGLAGVGEQFF

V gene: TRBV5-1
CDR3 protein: CASSSSGGPQETQYF

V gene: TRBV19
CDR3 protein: CASSTVSGGRGGNEQFF

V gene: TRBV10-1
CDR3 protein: CASSESRGLGEKLFF

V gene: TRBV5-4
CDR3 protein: CASSPGLAGARGTDTQYF

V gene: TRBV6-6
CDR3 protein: CASRELDRRNYGYTF

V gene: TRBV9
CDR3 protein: CASSHPFSGEGEAFF

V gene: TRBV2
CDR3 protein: CASSGSTKNQPQHF

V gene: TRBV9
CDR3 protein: CASSPTRVVSGETQYF

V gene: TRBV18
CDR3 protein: CASSPPGGTDNQPQHF

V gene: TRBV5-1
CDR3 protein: CASSSGLAGVQETQYF

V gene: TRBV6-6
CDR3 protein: CASSPRGGPAGSTEAFF

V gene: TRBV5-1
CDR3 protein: CASSWGPGQGGPWYEQYF

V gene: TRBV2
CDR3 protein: CASRGQGPWEQYF

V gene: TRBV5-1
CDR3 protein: CASSFGAGGKDTQYF

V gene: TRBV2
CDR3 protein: CASRQGMQPQHF

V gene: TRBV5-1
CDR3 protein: CASSSLGLGANYGYTF

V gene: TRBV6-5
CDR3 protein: CASSLSAAWDEKLFF

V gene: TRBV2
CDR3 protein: CASSEDRVSNYGYTF

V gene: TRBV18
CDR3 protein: CASSPTNTGTGVYGYTF

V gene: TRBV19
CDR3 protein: CASSSNGAVGGYTF